One and the same sample provided the 6 T cell receptor beta chains below, sequenced in a study of blood T cell repertoires in COVID-19. Sequencing used immunoSEQ multiplex PCR; TCRdb keeps in-frame clones, though not all of them. The data contain roughly 230,000 clones, 89% of them singletons. Sequencing input: peripheral blood. These receptors all stem from a woman aged 40 to 49 who had recovered from COVID-19.

The V gene is TRBV27, the J gene TRBJ2-3; tentative D call: TRBD2 (6 bases). The germline gives CDR1 MNHEY, CDR2 SMNVEV (reference sequence). V was pared by 6 bases and J by 4 bases, with 23 bases between. This CDR3 contains 17 residues. CDR3 coding DNA: TGTGCCAGCAGATCCGACACCGGGACTGTGGTCCCAGATACGCAGTATTTT. Its protein is CASRSDTGTVVPDTQYF.

The CDR3 loop is CASMSAGAYTGELFF. The CDR3 DNA follows: TGCGCCAGCATGTCGGCGGGGGCCTACACCGGGGAGCTGTTTTTT. The genes are TRBV5-1 and TRBJ2-2; TRBD2 might be the D (7 bases). This CDR3 comprises 15 residues. V was shortened by 6 bases and J by 3 bases, with 15 bases between the two germline ends. The V gene's germline CDR1 is SGHRS and CDR2 YFSETQ.

V is TRBV5-6 and J is TRBJ1-1; a weak D match, TRBD1 (5 bases). This CDR3 contains 13 residues. V shed 1 base and J shed 8 bases, with 12 bases lying between them. Germline-derived CDR1 and CDR2 are SGHDT and YYEEEE. CDR3 nucleotides: TGTGCCAGCAGCTTGACCCAGGGCTACGAAGCTTTCTTT. Protein sequence: CASSLTQGYEAFF.

V gene TRBV18 combines with J gene TRBJ1-6, with D possibly matching TRBD1 (5 bases). The length of the CDR3 is 16 residues. The ends were cut back, 2 bases at V and 6 bases at J, with 14 bases in the middle. In germline, CDR1 is KGHSH, CDR2 LQKENI. CDR3 in amino acids: CASSPRPGDSNSPLHF. CDR3 nucleotide sequence: TGTGCCAGCTCACCAAGGCCCGGGGACTCTAATTCACCCCTCCACTTT.

This chain uses TRBV7-8 with TRBJ1-1; D unclear. Per the germline V gene, CDR1 is SGHVS and CDR2 is FQNEAQ. V lost 8 bases to trimming and J lost 1 base, with 8 bases between them. The CDR3 has 12 amino acids. For the CDR3, the DNA is TGTGCCAGCTCGCGGGGGAACACTGAAGCTTTCTTT. Amino acids: CASSRGNTEAFF.

The J gene is TRBJ1-1, the V gene TRBV10-3, with 7 bases that match TRBD1. V lost 5 bases and J lost 5; bases outside the gene matches: 8. The CDR3 has 14 amino acids. CDR1 and CDR2 from the germline V gene are ENHRY and SYGVKD. CDR3 nucleotide sequence: TGTGCCATCAGTTTCCAGGGGGTGGGAACTGAAGCTTTCTTT. Protein product: CAISFQGVGTEAFF.